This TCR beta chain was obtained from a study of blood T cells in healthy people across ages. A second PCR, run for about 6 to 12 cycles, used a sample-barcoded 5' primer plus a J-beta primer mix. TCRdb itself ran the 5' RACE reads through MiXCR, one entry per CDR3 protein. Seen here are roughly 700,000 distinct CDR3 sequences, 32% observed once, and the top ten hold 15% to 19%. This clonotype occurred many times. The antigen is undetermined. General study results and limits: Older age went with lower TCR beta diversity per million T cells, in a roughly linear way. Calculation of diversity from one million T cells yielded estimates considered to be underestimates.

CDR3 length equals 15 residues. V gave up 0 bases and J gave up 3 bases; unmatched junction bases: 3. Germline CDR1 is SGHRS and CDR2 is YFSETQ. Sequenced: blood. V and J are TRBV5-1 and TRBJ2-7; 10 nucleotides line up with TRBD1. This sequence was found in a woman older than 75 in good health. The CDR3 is CASSLVGQGFYEQYF. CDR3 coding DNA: TGCGCCAGCAGCTTGGTGGGACAGGGGTTCTACGAGCAGTACTTC. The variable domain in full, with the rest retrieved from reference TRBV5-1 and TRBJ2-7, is KAGVTQTPRYLIKTRGQQVTLSCSPISGHRSVSWYQQTPGQGLQFLFEYFSETQRNKGNFPGRFSGRQFSNSRSEMNVSTLELGDSALYLCASSLVGQGFYEQYFGPGTRLTVT.